Described below is a single T cell receptor (beta chain) sequence and its context. Naive-designated CD8 cells lacked CD45RO, were positively enriched for CCR7, and omitted terminally differentiated effector memory CD45RA+ cells. This sample stems from a study of shared clonotypes between healthy human individuals. Study-wide background: Each donor contributed plates that comprised three CD4 naive, three CD4 memory, two CD8 naive and one CD8 memory.

Method: immunoSEQ multiplex PCR; TCRdb's copy keeps in-frame clones and lacks some. Seen here are millions of clones, just under 95% observed once, and the top ten hold roughly 1%. The CDR3 contains 13 residues. Germline V gives CDR1 WSHSY, CDR2 SAAADI. The V and J ends lost 3 bases and 2 bases respectively, with 8 bases between them. The chain is built from TRBV10-2 and TRBJ2-7, with a tentative D call TRBD1 (5 bases). Source material: naive CD8+ T cells sorted from blood. The TCR was taken from a man aged 18 to 29 in good health. The CDR3 bases are TGCGCCAGCAGTGAAACAGGAGCCTACGAGCAGTACTTC. Residues: CASSETGAYEQYF.